Listed here are 5 T cell receptor beta chains from one sample, sequenced in a study of blood T cell repertoires in COVID-19. The assay was immunoSEQ multiplex PCR, and TCRdb's table has in-frame clones only and misses some. The data contain approximately 250,000 clones, approximately 85% of them singletons. Source material: peripheral blood. The source of these receptors is a man aged 50 or older with acute or convalescent COVID-19.

This clone occurred a few times. The junction departs from the called germline gene at one end, perhaps through a read error. This chain connects TRBV15 to TRBJ1-1; 8 bases agree with TRBD1. The CDR3 is 14 amino acids. Germline-derived CDR1 and CDR2 are LNHNV and YYDKDF (reference sequence). CDR3 sequence (DNA): TGTGCCACCAGCAGAGACTTGCGGGACAGGCCGGTGTACTTT. Protein sequence: CATSRDLRDRPVYF.

The chain carries TRBV27 and TRBJ2-5; D is uncertain. This CDR3 has 13 residues. V was shortened by 5 bases and J by 5 bases, with 12 bases between the two germline ends. Germline V gene lookup returns CDR1 MNHEY and CDR2 SMNVEV (reference sequence). The CDR3 spells CASSPSRWETQYF. In nucleotides, the CDR3 is TGTGCCAGCAGTCCTAGTCGTTGGGAGACCCAGTACTTC.

This chain uses TRBV5-1 with TRBJ2-5, with D tentatively TRBD1 (8 bases). Between the trimmed V and J ends, which lost 0 bases and 5 bases, there was a span of 26 bases. In germline, CDR1 is SGHRS, CDR2 YFSETQ. The CDR3 contains 19 residues. The CDR3: CASSLEGLNRGGRGETQYF. CDR3 nucleotide sequence: TGCGCCAGCAGCTTGGAGGGATTGAACAGGGGGGGCCGTGGGGAGACCCAGTACTTC.

V usage is TRBV19 and J usage is TRBJ1-4; D is unresolved. Germline lookup yields CDR1 LNHDA and CDR2 SQIVND (reference sequence). The V end was cut by 3 bases, the J end by 4 bases, with 12 bases between. This CDR3 contains 15 residues. The CDR3 DNA is TGTGCCAGTAGTATTTCTGGGCAGATTAATGAAAAACTGTTTTTT. It codes for CASSISGQINEKLFF.

The rearrangement joins TRBV28 to TRBJ1-1; TRBD1 agrees at 7 bases. Germline V gene data show CDR1 as MDHEN and CDR2 as SYDVKM. Trimming cost V 3 bases and J 0 bases; bases outside gene matches: 13. The CDR3 covers 18 residues. The chain's CDR3 is CASSFPPDRAGMNTEAFF. CDR3 bases: TGTGCCAGCAGTTTTCCCCCAGACAGGGCAGGGATGAACACTGAAGCTTTCTTT.